One sample yielded the 9 T cell receptor beta chains listed below, sequenced in a study of tumor-infiltrating lymphocytes in primary liver carcinoma. Germline DNA was also extracted, while the blood RNA originated from unsorted whole blood. With around 520 ng total RNA as template and a constant-region primer, TCR beta cDNA was made. Three nested multiplex PCR rounds, a slightly modified ARM-PCR method, built the TCR beta libraries. Investigators reported that the first two PCR rounds, at around 9 cycles each, used TRBV1-TRBV30 forward primers with a C-beta reverse primer. TCRdb recomputed calls from the multiplex PCR reads with MiXCR, one row per CDR3 protein. Seen here are some 200,000 distinct CDR3 sequences, around three fifths observed once, and the top ten hold roughly 7%. The sequencing input was peripheral blood. These receptors originate from a woman aged 55-70 years with primary liver carcinoma and hepatitis B virus infection.

As to this clonotype: An end of the junction does not agree with germline; a read error may underlie this. The J gene is TRBJ2-1, the V gene TRBV11-3; 14 bases line up with TRBD2. Per germline, CDR1 SGHNT and CDR2 YENEEA. This CDR3 contains 19 residues. The CDR3 nucleotides read TGTGCCAGCAGCTTAGAGGGGACTAGCGGGAGTCCAATTTACAGTGAGCAGTTCTTC. Amino acids: CASSLEGTSGSPIYSEQFF.

This clonotype was counted ten times or more. The rearrangement joins TRBV10-3 to TRBJ1-1; 8 nucleotides agree with TRBD1. This CDR3 region has 13 residues. Germline lookup yields CDR1 ENHRY and CDR2 SYGVKD. V gave up 10 bases and J gave up 5 bases; unmatched junction bases: 9. CDR3 DNA: TGTGCCAGCCGGACAGGGTCAGGGACTGAAGCTTTCTTT. Translated, it gives CASRTGSGTEAFF.

Comments on this clonotype: One end of the junction fails to match germline, which may point to a read error. The genes are TRBV4-1 and TRBJ2-4; 15 nucleotides match TRBD2. This CDR3 has 18 residues. Germline V gene sequence: CDR1 MGHRA, CDR2 YSYEKL. In DNA, the CDR3 is TGCGCCAGTAGCCAAGGACTAGCGGGAGGGCTAGCCAAAAACATTCAGTACTTC. This encodes CASSQGLAGGLAKNIQYF.

At least ten counts were recorded for this clonotype. V gene TRBV7-9 combines with J gene TRBJ2-3; D might be TRBD1 or TRBD2, each matching 5 bases. The germline CDR1 and CDR2 sequences are SEHNR and FQNEAQ (reference sequence). CDR3 size: 16 residues. Trimming removed 1 base from V and 2 bases from J, with 13 bases in between. CDR3 in amino acids: CASSLVGDGVTDTQYF. The CDR3, as DNA: TGTGCCAGCAGCTTAGTAGGGGACGGGGTCACAGATACGCAGTATTTT. Full variable domain (remainder filled in from reference TRBV7-9 and TRBJ2-3): DTGVSQNPRHKITKRGQNVTFRCDPISEHNRLYWYRQTLGQGPEFLTYFQNEAQLEKSRLLSDRFSAERPKGSFSTLEIQRTEQGDSAMYLCASSLVGDGVTDTQYFGPGTRLTVL.

This clonotype has at least ten counts. The V gene is TRBV29-1, the J gene TRBJ2-7, with 9 bases aligning to TRBD2. Germline CDR1 is SQVTM and CDR2 is ANQGSEA. V lost 0 bases, J lost 0 bases, and 6 bases stayed unmatched. The CDR3 has 16 amino acids. The CDR3 region has the DNA TGCAGCGTTGAAGATGGGCTAGCGGGGACCTCCTACGAGCAGTACTTC. Translated: CSVEDGLAGTSYEQYF.

Regarding this clonotype: The CDR3 end shows no conserved phenylalanine or tryptophan, and so a read error is likely. The DNA is left out, because the CDR3 cannot be placed on it with certainty; the CDR3 is given as TCRdb lists it. This chain uses TRBV11-2 with TRBJ2-1; the listed D gene, TRBD2, was not tested against the DNA. The length of the CDR3 is 15 amino acids, counting both ends. The germline V gene encodes CDR1 SGHAT and CDR2 FQNNGV. CDR3 in amino acids: CTSSFTGGFNNEQLS.

As concerns this clonotype: One end of the junction varies from germline; a read error may be responsible. This sequence joins TRBV4-1 and TRBJ2-1, with TRBD2 identical over 9 bases. The CDR3 runs to 16 residues. Germline CDR1 MGHRA, CDR2 YSYEKL. CDR3 nucleotides: TGCGCTAGCAGCCAAGCGAGTAGCGGGAGCGTCAATGAGCAGTTCTTC. It yields the protein CASSQASSGSVNEQFF.

This clonotype was picked up many times. This rearrangement joins TRBV4-1 to TRBJ2-1, with 7 positions matching TRBD2. With V trimmed by 4 bases and J by 8 bases, 8 bases remained unmatched. Germline V lookup: CDR1 MGHRA, CDR2 YSYEKL. The CDR3 totals 14 residues. CDR3 sequence: CASSPPFGGDEQFF. As DNA, the CDR3 is TGCGCCAGCAGCCCACCCTTTGGGGGGGATGAGCAGTTCTTC.

In this sample, this clonotype turned up a few times. A read error may produce the germline difference seen at one junction end. This rearrangement joins TRBV11-2 to TRBJ2-2; 9 bases are a match to TRBD2. CDR1 is SGHAT and CDR2 is FQNNGV in the germline V gene. This CDR3 is built from 14 residues. Written as DNA, the CDR3 is TGTGCCAGCAGCAGGCGGGAGGGGTCCGGTGAGCTGTTATTT. This codes for CASSRREGSGELLF. The full variable domain, its missing parts supplied by reference TRBV11-2 and TRBJ2-2, is EAGVAQSPRYKIIEKRQSVAFWCNPISGHATLYWYQQILGQGPKLLIQFQNNGVVDDSQLPKDRFSAERLKGVDSTLKIQPAKLEDSAVYLCASSRREGSGELLFGEGSRLTVL.